This TCR beta chain is from a study of blood T cell repertoires in COVID-19. Background on the study: Samples taken during acute and convalescent COVID-19 were collected in the United States, Italy and Spain. Sample material is recorded as cDNA or gDNA derived from T cells, B-cell-depleted T cells, or PBMCs.

In the authors' methods: Reference gene primer amplification in the assay estimated nucleated cell counts. Produced via immunoSEQ multiplex PCR; TCRdb's table is partial and in-frame only. V and J calls and clone size are as listed in that table; D and trimming were resolved from the DNA. The sample holds about 250,000 clones, around nine tenths seen once. CDR3 length: 15 residues. CDR1 and CDR2 (germline): MNHEY, SVGAGI. V lost 8 bases to trimming and J lost 8 bases; unmatched junction nucleotides: 15. Sequencing was performed on peripheral blood. The J gene is TRBJ2-1, the V gene TRBV6-5, with 7 bases that match TRBD2. This clonotype was obtained from a man aged 18 to 29 with active or convalescent COVID-19. The CDR3, as DNA: TGTGCCAGCGGGGAGGGCGGGAGCCGCGGGGATGAGCAGTTCTTC. Translation gives CASGEGGSRGDEQFF.